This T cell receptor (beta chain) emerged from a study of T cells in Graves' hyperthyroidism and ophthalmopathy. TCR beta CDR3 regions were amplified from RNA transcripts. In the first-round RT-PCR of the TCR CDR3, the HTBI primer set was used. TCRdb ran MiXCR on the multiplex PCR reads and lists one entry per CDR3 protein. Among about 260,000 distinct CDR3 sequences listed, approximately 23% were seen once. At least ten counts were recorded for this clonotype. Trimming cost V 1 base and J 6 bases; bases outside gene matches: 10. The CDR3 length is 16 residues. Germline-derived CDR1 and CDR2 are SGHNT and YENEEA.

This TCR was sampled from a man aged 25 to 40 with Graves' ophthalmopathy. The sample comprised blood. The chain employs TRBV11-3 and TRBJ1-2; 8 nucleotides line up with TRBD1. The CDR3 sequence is CASSLVSSGGWNGYTF. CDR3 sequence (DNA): TGTGCCAGCAGCTTAGTGAGTTCAGGGGGCTGGAATGGCTACACCTTC.